Sequencing of this T cell receptor (beta chain) was carried out in a study of CD8+CD57+ T cells in acquired aplastic anemia. The wider study: Quantities of DNA derived from sorted CD4+ and CD8+ cells averaged around 3 ug. Average CD4+ read depth in healthy donors was 10 million to 12 million reads. Study-level results: Between patients and controls, around 27 CD8+ CDR3 sequences were found in common.

The CDR3 has 14 amino acids. From germline, CDR1 is SGHTA and CDR2 FQGTGA. Profiling of TCR beta VDJ combinations and CDR3 sequences used genomic DNA as template. TCRdb redid the calling of the reads with MiXCR, one entry per CDR3 protein. The sample shows hundreds of thousands of distinct CDR3 sequences, 55% to 75% of them seen only once. In the case of this clonotype: Its target is unknown. A read error may account for a junction end that differs from germline.

This receptor was obtained from a human donor in good health, serving as a control. Material for sequencing was sorted CD4+, CD8+, or CD8+CD57+ T cells (not recorded which) from PBMCs. The chain links TRBV7-3 to TRBJ2-5; D ambiguous. CDR3 sequence: CASSVNVVSETEYF. The DNA of the CDR3 is TGTGCCAGCAGCGTAAACGTGGTGTCGGAGACCGAGTACTTC.